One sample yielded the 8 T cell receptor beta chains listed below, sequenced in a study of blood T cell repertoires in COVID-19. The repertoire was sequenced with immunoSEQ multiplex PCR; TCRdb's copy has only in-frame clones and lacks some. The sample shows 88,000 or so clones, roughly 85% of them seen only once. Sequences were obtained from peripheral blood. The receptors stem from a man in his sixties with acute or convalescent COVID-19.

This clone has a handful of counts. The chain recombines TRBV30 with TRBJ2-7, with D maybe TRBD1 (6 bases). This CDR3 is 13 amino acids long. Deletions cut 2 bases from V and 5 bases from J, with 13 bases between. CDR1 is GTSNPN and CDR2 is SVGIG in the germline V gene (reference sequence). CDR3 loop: CAWSQGIRDEQYF. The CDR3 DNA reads TGTGCCTGGAGTCAGGGGATACGCGACGAGCAGTACTTC.

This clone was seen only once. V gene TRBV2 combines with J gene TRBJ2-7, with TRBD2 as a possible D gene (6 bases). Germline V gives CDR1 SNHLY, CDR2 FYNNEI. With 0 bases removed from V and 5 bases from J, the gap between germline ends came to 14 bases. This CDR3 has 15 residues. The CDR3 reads CASSEAGREWHEQYF. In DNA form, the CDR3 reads TGTGCCAGCAGTGAAGCCGGCCGGGAGTGGCACGAGCAGTACTTC. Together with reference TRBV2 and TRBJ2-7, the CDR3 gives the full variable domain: EPEVTQTPSHQVTQMGQEVILRCVPISNHLYFYWYRQILGQKVEFLVSFYNNEISEKSEIFDDQFSVERPDGSNFTLKIRSTKLEDSAMYFCASSEAGREWHEQYFGPGTRLTVT.

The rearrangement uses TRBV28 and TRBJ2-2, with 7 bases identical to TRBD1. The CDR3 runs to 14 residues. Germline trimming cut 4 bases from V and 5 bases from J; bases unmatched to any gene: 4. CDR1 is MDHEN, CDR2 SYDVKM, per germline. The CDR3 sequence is CASSWDRITGELFF. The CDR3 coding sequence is TGTGCCAGCAGTTGGGACAGAATAACCGGGGAGCTGTTTTTT.

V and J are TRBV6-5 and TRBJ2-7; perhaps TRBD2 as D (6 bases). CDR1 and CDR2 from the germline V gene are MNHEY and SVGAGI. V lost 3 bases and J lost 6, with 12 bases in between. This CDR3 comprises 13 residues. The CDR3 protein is CASSYRQGGEQYF. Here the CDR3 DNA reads TGTGCCAGCAGTTATAGGCAGGGAGGCGAGCAGTACTTC.

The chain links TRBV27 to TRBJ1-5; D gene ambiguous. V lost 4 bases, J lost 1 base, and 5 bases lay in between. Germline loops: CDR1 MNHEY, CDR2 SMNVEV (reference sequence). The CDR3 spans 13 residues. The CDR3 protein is CASSSGSNQPQHF. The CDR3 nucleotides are TGTGCCAGCAGTTCGGGGAGCAATCAGCCCCAGCATTTT.

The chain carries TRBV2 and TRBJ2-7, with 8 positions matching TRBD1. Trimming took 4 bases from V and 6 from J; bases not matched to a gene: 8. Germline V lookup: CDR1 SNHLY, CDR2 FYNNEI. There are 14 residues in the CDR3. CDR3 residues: CASSVGFTGGEQYF. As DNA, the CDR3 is TGTGCCAGCAGTGTTGGCTTCACAGGGGGCGAGCAGTACTTC.

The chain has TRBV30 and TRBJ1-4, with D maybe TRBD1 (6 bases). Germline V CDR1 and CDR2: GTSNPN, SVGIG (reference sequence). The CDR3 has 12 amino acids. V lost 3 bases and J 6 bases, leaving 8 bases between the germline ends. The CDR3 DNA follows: TGTGCCTGGAGGCACAGGGATGAAAAACTGTTTTTT. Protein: CAWRHRDEKLFF.

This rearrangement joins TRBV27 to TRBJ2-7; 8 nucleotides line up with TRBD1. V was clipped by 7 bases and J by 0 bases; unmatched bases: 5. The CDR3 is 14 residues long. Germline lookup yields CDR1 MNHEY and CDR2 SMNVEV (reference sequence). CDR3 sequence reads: CASNRQGLSYEQYF. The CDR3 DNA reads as TGTGCCAGCAACAGACAGGGGCTCTCCTACGAGCAGTACTTC.